Below, one TCR beta chain is given with its context. The target antigen is unknown. The sample belongs to a study of STAT3 mutations in large granular lymphocyte leukemia. The study, taken as a whole, reports: Every T-cell large granular lymphocyte leukemia patient had at least one immunodominant TCR beta clonotype.

The V end was cut by 5 bases, the J end by 9 bases, with 14 bases between. CDR1 is MNHEY, CDR2 SVGAGI, per germline. CDR3 size: 12 residues. TCRbeta libraries averaged around 42,000 productive templates per sample. Data came from immunoSEQ multiplex PCR; TCRdb stores just in-frame clones and leaves some out. The sample has tens of thousands of clones; about three quarters are singletons. The specimen sequenced was PBMCs. This TCR came from a human donor with T large granular lymphocyte leukemia. Some clones in this sample may be carry-over from other donors' samples. The chain links TRBV6-5 to TRBJ2-7, with TRBD2 as a possible D gene (5 bases). CDR3 sequence (DNA): TGTGCCAGCAGTAACGGACTTACTCGGCAGTACTTC. Protein: CASSNGLTRQYF.